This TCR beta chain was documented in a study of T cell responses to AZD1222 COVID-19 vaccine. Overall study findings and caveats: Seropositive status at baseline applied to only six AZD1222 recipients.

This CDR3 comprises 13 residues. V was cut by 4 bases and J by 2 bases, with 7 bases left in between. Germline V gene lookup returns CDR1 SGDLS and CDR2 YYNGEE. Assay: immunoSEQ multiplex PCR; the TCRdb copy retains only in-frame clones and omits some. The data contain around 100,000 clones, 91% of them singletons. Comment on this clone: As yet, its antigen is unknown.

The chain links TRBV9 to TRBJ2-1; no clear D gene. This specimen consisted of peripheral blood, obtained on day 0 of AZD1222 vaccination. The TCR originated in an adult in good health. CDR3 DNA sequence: TGTGCCAGCAGCCTGGGCCCCTACAATGAGCAGTTCTTC. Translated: CASSLGPYNEQFF.